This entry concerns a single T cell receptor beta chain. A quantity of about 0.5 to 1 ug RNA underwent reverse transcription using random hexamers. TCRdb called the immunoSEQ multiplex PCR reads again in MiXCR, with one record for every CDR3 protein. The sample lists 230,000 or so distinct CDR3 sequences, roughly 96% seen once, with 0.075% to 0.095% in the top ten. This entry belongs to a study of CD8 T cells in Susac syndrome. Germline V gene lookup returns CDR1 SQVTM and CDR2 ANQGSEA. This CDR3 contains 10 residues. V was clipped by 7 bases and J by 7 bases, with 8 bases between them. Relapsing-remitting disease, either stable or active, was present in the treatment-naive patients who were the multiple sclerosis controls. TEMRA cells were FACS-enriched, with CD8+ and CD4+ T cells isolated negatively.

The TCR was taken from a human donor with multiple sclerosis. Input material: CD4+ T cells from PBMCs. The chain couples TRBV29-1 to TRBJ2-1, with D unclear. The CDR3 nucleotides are TGCAGCGCTGGGCCTAATGAGCAGTTCTTC. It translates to CSAGPNEQFF.